One sample yielded the 32 T cell receptor beta chains listed below, sequenced in a study of CD8 T cells in Susac syndrome. RNA was extracted with the RNeasy kit, and a quantity of about 0.45 to 1 ug was reverse transcribed using random hexamers. MiXCR, applied by TCRdb to the immunoSEQ multiplex PCR reads, yields one record per CDR3 protein. The profile shows approximately 90,000 distinct CDR3 sequences, around 93% of them singletons. Sequences were obtained from CD8+ T cells from PBMCs. The receptors come from a human donor in good health.

This clonotype appeared a single time. The chain has TRBV13 and TRBJ2-1; D perhaps matches TRBD2 (5 bases). Germline assignment: CDR1 PRHDT and CDR2 FYEKMQ (reference sequence). The CDR3 sequence is 15 residues long. Trimming took 6 bases from V and 0 from J, leaving 12 bases between them. CDR3 coding DNA: TGTGCCAGCAGTCCGCCGGGGATCTCCTACAATGAGCAGTTCTTC. Protein sequence: CASSPPGISYNEQFF.

This clonotype was found once. The chain couples TRBV19 to TRBJ1-1; 7 bases are shared with TRBD1. Germline lookup yields CDR1 LNHDA and CDR2 SQIVND (reference sequence). J was trimmed by 7 bases and V by 2 bases; bases with no gene match: 4. The CDR3 covers 13 residues. CDR3 residues: CASSIPPGGEAFF. Written as DNA, the CDR3 is TGTGCCAGTAGTATACCCCCAGGGGGTGAAGCTTTCTTT.

The chain is built from TRBV2 and TRBJ1-4; 11 nucleotides align to TRBD1. The CDR3 is made up of 18 amino acids. After removal of 1 base from V and 6 bases from J, the junction contained 10 bases not matched to a gene. CDR1 is SNHLY, CDR2 FYNNEI, per germline. The CDR3: CASSEVADRGRRDEKLFF. CDR3 DNA sequence: TGTGCCAGCAGTGAAGTCGCGGACAGGGGGCGAAGGGATGAAAAACTGTTTTTT.

The chain is built from TRBV19 and TRBJ2-7; TRBD2 agrees at 8 bases. Germline CDR1 reads LNHDA; CDR2 reads SQIVND (reference sequence). The CDR3 runs to 12 residues. Losses at the gene ends were 3 bases for V and 6 bases for J; bases not matched to a gene: 1. The CDR3 sequence is CASSIGTSEQYF. The CDR3 nucleotides read TGTGCCAGTAGTATTGGGACTAGCGAGCAGTACTTC.

The chain uses TRBV2 and TRBJ2-7; no firm D call. V lost 5 bases and J 2 bases, leaving 4 bases between the germline ends. The germline CDR1 and CDR2 sequences are SNHLY and FYNNEI. The CDR3 is made up of 11 amino acids. In DNA form, the CDR3 reads TGTGCCAGCAGTTACGCCTACGAGCAGTACTTC. This encodes CASSYAYEQYF.

CDR3: CASSQETGSGANVLTF. The CDR3 coding sequence is TGTGCCAGCAGCCAGGAGACAGGCTCTGGGGCCAACGTCCTGACTTTC. The V gene is TRBV4-2, the J gene TRBJ2-6, with D tentatively TRBD1 (6 bases). The CDR3 is 16 amino acids. V gave up 3 bases and J gave up 0 bases, with 9 bases separating them. The germline V gene has CDR1 LGHNA and CDR2 YNFKEQ.

This clonotype appeared a single time. The V gene is TRBV4-1, the J gene TRBJ2-7; a weak D match, TRBD1 (5 bases). Germline V gene sequence: CDR1 MGHRA, CDR2 YSYEKL. The CDR3 spans 15 residues. V was trimmed by 1 base and J by 0 bases, leaving 10 bases between them. The CDR3 DNA follows: TGCGCCAGCAGCCAAGTTCGTGACAGCTCCTACGAGCAGTACTTC. The encoded protein is CASSQVRDSSYEQYF.

CDR3: CASSVDTEGYEQYF. As DNA, the CDR3 is TGTGCCAGTAGTGTGGACACGGAGGGGTACGAGCAGTACTTC. The chain carries TRBV19 and TRBJ2-7, with D perhaps TRBD2 (6 bases). Germline V gene data show CDR1 as LNHDA and CDR2 as SQIVND (reference sequence). The V and J ends lost 5 bases and 4 bases respectively, with 15 bases between them. There are 14 residues in the CDR3.

The V and J genes are TRBV5-4 and TRBJ1-1, with D perhaps TRBD1 (6 bases). This CDR3 has 15 residues. Per germline, CDR1 SGHNT and CDR2 YYREEE (reference sequence). V dropped 5 bases and J dropped 2 bases, with 16 bases sitting between them. CDR3 region: CASRATGTSNTEAFF. Written as DNA, the CDR3 is TGTGCCAGCAGAGCGACCGGGACAAGCAACACTGAAGCTTTCTTT.

The chain recombines TRBV7-8 with TRBJ1-1; no reliable D call. This CDR3 is built from 15 residues. V was shortened by 1 base and J by 1 base, with 10 bases between the two germline ends. Germline CDR1 and CDR2: SGHVS and FQNEAQ. This CDR3 reads CASSLVIGKNTEAFF. The DNA for the CDR3 is TGTGCCAGCAGCTTAGTAATAGGGAAGAACACTGAAGCTTTCTTT.

The rearrangement links TRBV6-6 to TRBJ2-1; D not certain. CDR1 MNHNY and CDR2 SVGAGI come from the germline V gene (reference sequence). The CDR3 loop spans 11 amino acids. With 8 bases removed from V and 7 bases from J, the gap between germline ends came to 9 bases. CDR3 nucleotide sequence: TGTGCCAGCGAAACGGTAAATGAGCAGTTCTTC. Its translation: CASETVNEQFF.

The chain combines TRBV5-1 with TRBJ1-5; D not certain. Germline-derived CDR1 and CDR2 are SGHRS and YFSETQ. V shed 4 bases and J shed 8 bases, with 13 bases lying between them. The CDR3 length is 13 residues. In DNA, the CDR3 is TGCGCCAGCAGCGGTGACACGAACGAGCCCCAGCATTTT. It translates to CASSGDTNEPQHF.

V usage is TRBV7-9 and J usage is TRBJ1-2, with 7 bases lining up with TRBD1. Germline V gene lookup returns CDR1 SEHNR and CDR2 FQNEAQ (reference sequence). The CDR3 loop spans 16 amino acids. The trim removed 4 bases at V and 1 base at J, leaving 9 bases unmatched. This chain's CDR3 is CASSSTGQEFNYGYTF. The CDR3 DNA is TGTGCCAGCAGCTCCACCGGACAGGAGTTTAACTATGGCTACACCTTC.

In DNA, the CDR3 is TGTGCCAGCAGCGTAGGAAACCAAGAGACCCAGTACTTC. Translation gives CASSVGNQETQYF. The chain links TRBV9 to TRBJ2-5; D gene ambiguous. V was cut by 0 bases and J by 0 bases, with 3 bases left in between. The CDR3 totals 13 residues. Germline assignment: CDR1 SGDLS and CDR2 YYNGEE.

The rearrangement links TRBV23-1 to TRBJ1-6; D remains unclear. TRBV23-1 is designated an ORF whose function remains uncertain. V was pared by 8 bases and J by 9 bases, with 11 bases between. This CDR3 comprises 12 residues. CDR3 protein: CASLGVGSPLHF. The CDR3 nucleotides read TGCGCCAGCCTCGGGGTGGGTTCACCCCTCCACTTT.

The chain carries TRBV20-1 and TRBJ1-5; TRBD1 is a possible D gene (6 bases). This CDR3 contains 15 residues. Trimming shortened V by 4 bases and J by 0 bases, and 13 bases separated the two germline ends. Per the germline V gene, CDR1 is DFQATT and CDR2 is SNEGSKA (reference sequence). The CDR3: CSATDRIDSNQPQHF. The CDR3 bases are TGCAGTGCTACCGACAGGATCGATAGCAATCAGCCCCAGCATTTT.

The chain recombines TRBV5-1 with TRBJ2-7; no clear D. Looked up from germline, CDR1 is SGHRS and CDR2 is YFSETQ. The CDR3 loop spans 12 amino acids. V was clipped by 5 bases and J by 3 bases, with 9 bases between them. The CDR3 loop reads CASSFNGYEQYF. The CDR3, as DNA: TGCGCCAGCAGTTTTAATGGCTACGAGCAGTACTTC.

This rearrangement joins TRBV4-2 to TRBJ1-4, with 7 positions matching TRBD1. The germline V gene encodes CDR1 LGHNA and CDR2 YNFKEQ. The J segment lost 8 bases and the V segment lost 4 bases, leaving 13 bases of the junction unmatched. This CDR3 has 16 residues. The CDR3 loop is CASSLRTGTVIEKLFF. The CDR3 DNA reads TGTGCCAGCAGCCTCAGGACCGGGACAGTTATCGAAAAACTGTTTTTT.

This sequence joins TRBV27 and TRBJ2-7, with a possible D match to TRBD1 (5 bases). This CDR3 is 15 amino acids long. CDR1 and CDR2 (germline): MNHEY, SMNVEV (reference sequence). Trimming stripped 0 bases from V and 2 bases from J, with 11 bases between. CDR3 amino acids: CASSLSGQATYEQYF. The DNA for the CDR3 is TGTGCCAGCAGTTTATCGGGGCAGGCGACCTACGAGCAGTACTTC.

The genes are TRBV13 and TRBJ2-7, with TRBD2 as a possible D gene (5 bases). The CDR3 covers 16 residues. Trimming took 2 bases from V and 2 from J, leaving 16 bases between them. The germline V gene encodes CDR1 PRHDT and CDR2 FYEKMQ (reference sequence). The DNA of the CDR3 is TGTGCCAGCAGCTTAATCGCGGGCAGAAGACCCTACGAGCAGTACTTC. It is translated as CASSLIAGRRPYEQYF.

As to this clonotype: Relative to the germline gene, one junction end is altered; a read error may explain this. The V call is TRBV6-6, the J call TRBJ1-2; 9 bases align to TRBD1. Germline V gene sequence: CDR1 MNHNY, CDR2 SVGAGI (reference sequence). The CDR3 is made up of 13 amino acids. The CDR3 loop reads CASTYSGGQGEDF. The CDR3 DNA sequence: TGTGCCAGCACTTACTCGGGGGGACAGGGTGAGGACTTC.

The V and J genes are TRBV2 and TRBJ1-6; D gene ambiguous. Germline V gene lookup returns CDR1 SNHLY and CDR2 FYNNEI. The CDR3 is 17 amino acids. The V gene lost 2 bases and the J gene lost 8 bases, with 19 bases spanning the gap. CDR3 region: CASSETLFTESDSPLHF. DNA for the CDR3: TGTGCCAGCAGTGAAACTCTATTTACTGAGTCTGATTCACCCCTCCACTTT.

This rearrangement joins TRBV29-1 to TRBJ2-7; D ambiguous. The germline V and J ends were trimmed by 1 base and 2 bases, with 18 bases remaining between them. Germline lookup yields CDR1 SQVTM and CDR2 ANQGSEA. The CDR3 length is 16 residues. The CDR3 region has the DNA TGCAGCGTTGAAGGCGGCCCCCGGCACCGACCCTACGAGCAGTACTTC. Translation gives CSVEGGPRHRPYEQYF.

The V and J genes are TRBV29-1 and TRBJ2-2, with 11 bases aligning to TRBD1. Germline CDR1 SQVTM, CDR2 ANQGSEA. This CDR3 is 15 amino acids long. V lost 7 bases, J lost 6 bases, and 10 bases stayed unmatched. The DNA of the CDR3 is TGCAGCGGCAATACCGGGACAGGGGGATCCGGGGAGCTGTTTTTT. Its protein is CSGNTGTGGSGELFF.

The genes are TRBV2 and TRBJ1-2; D gene uncertain. The germline CDR1 and CDR2 sequences are SNHLY and FYNNEI. Between the trimmed V and J ends, which lost 5 bases and 6 bases, there was a span of 7 bases. The CDR3 contains 11 residues. This CDR3 is CASSSGDGYTF. Written as DNA, the CDR3 is TGTGCCAGCAGTTCGGGCGATGGCTACACCTTC.

This chain uses TRBV7-7 with TRBJ2-1; D might be TRBD2 (5 bases). V shed 5 bases and J shed 2 bases, with 16 bases lying between them. CDR3 length: 16 amino acids. Germline CDR1 SSHAT, CDR2 FNYEAQ (reference sequence). The DNA of the CDR3 is TGTGCCAGCAGCGTAAGGCCCATCGGGACCTACAATGAGCAGTTCTTC. Translation: CASSVRPIGTYNEQFF. The whole variable domain, filled in from reference TRBV7-7 and TRBJ2-1, reads GAGVSQSPRYKVTKRGQDVTLRCDPISSHATLYWYQQALGQGPEFLTYFNYEAQPDKSGLPSDRFSAERPEGSISTLTIQRTEQRDSAMYRCASSVRPIGTYNEQFFGPGTRLTVL.

This CDR3 is CASSSRGARGSEQYF. The DNA for the CDR3 is TGTGCCAGCAGCTCCCGGGGGGCCCGGGGCTCCGAGCAGTACTTC. J is TRBJ2-7 and V is TRBV7-9; a weak D match, TRBD2 (7 bases). The V gene lost 4 bases and the J gene lost 6 bases, with 19 bases spanning the gap. Germline assignment: CDR1 SEHNR and CDR2 FQNEAQ (reference sequence). The CDR3 is 15 amino acids.

The chain couples TRBV9 to TRBJ1-2; 7 bases agree with TRBD1. CDR3 length equals 15 residues. The germline gives CDR1 SGDLS, CDR2 YYNGEE. V trimming: 0 bases; J trimming: 6 bases; junction bases outside the gene matches: 8. CDR3 DNA sequence: TGTGCCAGCAGCGTAGCGGGCCTCGACAGGGATGGCTACACCTTC. Amino acids: CASSVAGLDRDGYTF.

The chain has TRBV5-1 and TRBJ2-7; 8 nucleotides agree with TRBD2. Germline trimming cut 5 bases from V and 4 bases from J; bases unmatched to any gene: 8. CDR1 SGHRS and CDR2 YFSETQ come from the germline V gene. The CDR3 has 14 amino acids. Here the CDR3 reads CASRPQRGPYEQYF. The CDR3 nucleotides are TGCGCCAGCAGGCCTCAGCGGGGGCCATACGAGCAGTACTTC.

The count of this clonotype is one. V is TRBV27 and J is TRBJ1-6; maybe TRBD1 (5 bases). The length of the CDR3 is 15 residues. Germline CDR1 and CDR2: MNHEY and SMNVEV (reference sequence). The V and J ends lost 6 bases and 6 bases respectively, with 15 bases between them. Here the CDR3 DNA reads TGTGCCAGCAGCTTAGCAAGGGGAACTAATTCACCCCTCCACTTT. Translated, it gives CASSLARGTNSPLHF.

This clonotype was recorded only once. DNA for the CDR3: TGCGCCAGCAGCCAAGCGCGGGGGACTGAGCAGTACTTC. It is translated as CASSQARGTEQYF. The chain carries TRBV4-1 and TRBJ2-7; 7 positions match TRBD2. This CDR3 comprises 13 residues. Trimming removed 1 base from V and 7 bases from J; junction bases left unmatched: 4. Per germline, CDR1 MGHRA and CDR2 YSYEKL.

The rearrangement links TRBV5-1 to TRBJ2-2; D call uncertain. V was pared by 1 base and J by 5 bases, with 12 bases between. Germline V gene data show CDR1 as SGHRS and CDR2 as YFSETQ. CDR3 length: 15 amino acids. CDR3 loop: CASSLRAINTGELFF. Here the CDR3 DNA reads TGCGCCAGCAGCTTGAGGGCGATAAATACCGGGGAGCTGTTTTTT.